The 2 T cell receptor beta chains reported below all come from one sample, sequenced in a study of neoadjuvant anti-PD-1 for oral cavity cancer. The protocol was immunoSEQ multiplex PCR, while the TCRdb copy is restricted to in-frame clones and leaves out a portion. The top ten clones hold 2% to 2.5% of a sample with roughly 14,000 clones, around 64% of them seen once. The sample in question was PBMCs, obtained before nivolumab (anti-PD-1) treatment. The receptors derive from a person aged 40 to 85 with oral cavity squamous cell carcinoma.

The chain is built from TRBV7-9 and TRBJ1-6; no firm D call. Trimming took off 4 bases at V and 8 bases at J, with 6 bases between the two ends. CDR3 length equals 12 residues. Germline V gene sequence: CDR1 SEHNR, CDR2 FQNEAQ (reference sequence). CDR3 loop: CASSSTDSPLHF. CDR3 DNA sequence: TGTGCCAGCAGCTCTACAGATTCACCCCTCCACTTT.

The rearrangement joins TRBV19 to TRBJ1-5; TRBD1 agrees at 7 bases. This CDR3 is 13 amino acids long. Germline loops: CDR1 LNHDA, CDR2 SQIVND (reference sequence). The J segment lost 6 bases and the V segment lost 8 bases, leaving 7 bases of the junction unmatched. CDR3 loop: CASSDRAFQPQHF. In nucleotides, the CDR3 is TGTGCCAGTTCAGACAGGGCCTTTCAGCCCCAGCATTTT.